The present entry profiles one TCR beta chain with its context. There are 17 residues in the CDR3. Trimming cost V 3 bases and J 2 bases; bases outside gene matches: 12. From germline, CDR1 is SGDLS and CDR2 YYNGEE. The protocol was immunoSEQ multiplex PCR, while the TCRdb copy is restricted to in-frame clones and leaves out a portion. The sample shows 85,000 to 100,000 clones, about 93% of them seen only once. This specimen belongs to a study of technical replicates of blood from a few donors. This receptor was identified in a human donor in good health. The gene calls are TRBV9 and TRBJ2-7, with 9 bases matching TRBD2. What was sequenced was T cells isolated from PBMCs. DNA of the CDR3: TGTGCCAGCAGCGAGCTCCCTAGCGGGGTCTCCCCCTACGAGCAGTACTTC. This encodes CASSELPSGVSPYEQYF.